This TCR beta chain is drawn from a study of cytomegalovirus exposure and HLA in healthy donors. Study-wide points: Associated with HLA alleles at 0.05 false discovery rate in a later analysis were 16,951 TCR beta sequences.

Germline V gene data show CDR1 as MNHEY and CDR2 as SVGAGI. The CDR3 is 13 amino acids. The germline V and J ends were trimmed by 6 bases and 7 bases, with 10 bases remaining between them. PCR involved 60 Vbeta and 13 Jbeta primers. Some clones are missing from TCRdb's copy, which holds only in-frame ones; the method was immunoSEQ multiplex PCR. The repertoire has around 140,000 clones, approximately 8.9% of them found once; the top ten carry roughly 7%. With regard to this clone: Its target is unknown.

The sample comprised PBMCs. The sequence derives from a middle-aged woman in good health and CMV-seropositive. The chain links TRBV6-5 to TRBJ1-6; TRBD1 might be the D (5 bases). The CDR3 sequence is CASRIGGNSPLHF. For the CDR3, the DNA is TGTGCCAGCAGAATTGGGGGGAATTCACCCCTCCACTTT.